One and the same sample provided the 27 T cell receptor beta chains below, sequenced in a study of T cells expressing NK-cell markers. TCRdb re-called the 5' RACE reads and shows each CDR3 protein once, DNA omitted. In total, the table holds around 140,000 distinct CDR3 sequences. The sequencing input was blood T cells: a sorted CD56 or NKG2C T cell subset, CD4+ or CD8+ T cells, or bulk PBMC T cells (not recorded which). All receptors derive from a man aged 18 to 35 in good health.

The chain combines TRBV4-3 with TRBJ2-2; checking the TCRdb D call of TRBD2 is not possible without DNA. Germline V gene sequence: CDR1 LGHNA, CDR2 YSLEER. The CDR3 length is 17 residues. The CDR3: CASSQDYRAVNTGELFF.

The CDR3 loop is CASSQYEGNTEAFF. The chain joins TRBV4-1 to TRBJ1-1. Looked up from germline, CDR1 is MGHRA and CDR2 is YSYEKL. The CDR3 runs 14 residues.

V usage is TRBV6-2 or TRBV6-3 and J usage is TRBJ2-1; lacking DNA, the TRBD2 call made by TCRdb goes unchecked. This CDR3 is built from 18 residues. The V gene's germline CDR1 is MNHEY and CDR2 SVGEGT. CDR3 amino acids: CASSYSPQEAGAWNEQFF.

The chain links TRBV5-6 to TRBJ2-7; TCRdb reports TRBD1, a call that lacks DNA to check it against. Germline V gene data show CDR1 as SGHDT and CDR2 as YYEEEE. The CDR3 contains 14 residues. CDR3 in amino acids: CASSLEGTQYEQYF.

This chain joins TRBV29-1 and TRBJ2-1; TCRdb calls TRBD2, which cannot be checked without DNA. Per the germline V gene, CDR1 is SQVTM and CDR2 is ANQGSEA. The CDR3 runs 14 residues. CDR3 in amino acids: CSFRLAGGYNEQFF.

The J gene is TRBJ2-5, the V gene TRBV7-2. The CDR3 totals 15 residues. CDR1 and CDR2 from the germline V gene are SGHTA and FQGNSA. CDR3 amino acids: CASSPGTLVQETQYF. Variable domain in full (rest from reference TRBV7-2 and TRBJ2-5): GAGVSQSPSNKVTEKGKDVELRCDPISGHTALYWYRQSLGQGLEFLIYFQGNSAPDKSGLPSDRFSAERTGGSVSTLTIQRTQQEDSAVYLCASSPGTLVQETQYFGPGTRLLVL.

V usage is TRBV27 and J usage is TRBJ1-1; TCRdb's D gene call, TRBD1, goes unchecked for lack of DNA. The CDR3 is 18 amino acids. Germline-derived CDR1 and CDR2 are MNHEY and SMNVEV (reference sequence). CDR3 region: CASSLGGWYRQGDTEAFF.

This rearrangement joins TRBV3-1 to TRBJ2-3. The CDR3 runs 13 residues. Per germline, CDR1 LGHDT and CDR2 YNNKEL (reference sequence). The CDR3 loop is CASSATSTDTQYF.

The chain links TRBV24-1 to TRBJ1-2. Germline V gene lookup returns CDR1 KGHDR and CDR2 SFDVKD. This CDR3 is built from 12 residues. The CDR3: CATSDLSHGYTF.

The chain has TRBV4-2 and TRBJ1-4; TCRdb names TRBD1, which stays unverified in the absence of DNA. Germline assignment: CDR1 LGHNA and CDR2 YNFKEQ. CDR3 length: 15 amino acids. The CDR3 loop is CASKQGPLINEKLFF.

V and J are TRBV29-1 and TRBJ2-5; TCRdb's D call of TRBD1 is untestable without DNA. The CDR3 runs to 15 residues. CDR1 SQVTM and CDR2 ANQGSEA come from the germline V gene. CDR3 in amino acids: CSAQVRRPVRETQYF.

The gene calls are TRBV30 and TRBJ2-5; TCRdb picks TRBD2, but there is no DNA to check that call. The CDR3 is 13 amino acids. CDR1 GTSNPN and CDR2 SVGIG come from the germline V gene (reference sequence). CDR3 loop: CASTVRGQETQYF.

CDR3 region: CASSLETRAFYEQYF. V and J are TRBV5-1 and TRBJ2-7; TCRdb designates TRBD1, a call that cannot be tested without DNA. The CDR3 runs to 15 residues. CDR1 and CDR2 (germline): SGHRS, YFSETQ.

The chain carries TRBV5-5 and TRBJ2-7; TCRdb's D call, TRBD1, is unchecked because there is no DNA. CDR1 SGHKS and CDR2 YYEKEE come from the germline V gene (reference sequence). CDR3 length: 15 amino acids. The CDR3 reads CASSSRDGPPYEQYF.

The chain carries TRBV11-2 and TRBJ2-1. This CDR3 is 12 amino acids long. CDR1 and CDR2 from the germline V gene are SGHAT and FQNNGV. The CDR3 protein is CASSHIHNEQFF.

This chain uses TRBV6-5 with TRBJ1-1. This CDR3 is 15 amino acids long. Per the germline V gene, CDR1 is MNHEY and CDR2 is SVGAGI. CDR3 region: CASSLPGRLNTEAFF.

The CDR3 here is CASSLGQIIEQFF. The J gene is TRBJ2-1, the V gene TRBV12-3 or TRBV12-4. The CDR3 has 13 residues.

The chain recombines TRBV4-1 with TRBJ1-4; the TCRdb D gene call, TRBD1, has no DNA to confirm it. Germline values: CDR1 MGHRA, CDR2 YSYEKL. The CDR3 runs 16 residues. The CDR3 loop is CASSQITGNDGEKLFF.

The CDR3 here is CASSQTWSSYNEQFF. The chain links TRBV12-3 or TRBV12-4 to TRBJ2-1. This CDR3 is built from 15 residues.

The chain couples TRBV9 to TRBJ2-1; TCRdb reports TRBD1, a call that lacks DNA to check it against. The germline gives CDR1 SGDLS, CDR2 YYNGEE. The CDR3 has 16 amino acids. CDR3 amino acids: CASSLPGGAAYNEQFF.

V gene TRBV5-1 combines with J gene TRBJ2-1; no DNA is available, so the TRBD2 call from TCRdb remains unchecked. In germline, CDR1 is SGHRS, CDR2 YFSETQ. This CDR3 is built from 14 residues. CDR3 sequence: CASSGTSGNNEQFF.

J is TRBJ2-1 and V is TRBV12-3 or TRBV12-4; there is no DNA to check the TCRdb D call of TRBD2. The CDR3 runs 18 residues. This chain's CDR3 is CASSLLGTSMGVGNEQFF.

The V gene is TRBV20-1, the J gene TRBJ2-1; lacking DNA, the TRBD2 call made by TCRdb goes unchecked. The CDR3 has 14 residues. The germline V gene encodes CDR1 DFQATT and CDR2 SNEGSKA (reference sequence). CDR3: CSARGLAGESEQFF.

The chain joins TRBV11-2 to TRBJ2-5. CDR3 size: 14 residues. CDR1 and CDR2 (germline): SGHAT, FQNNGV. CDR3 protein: CASSLVWDLETQYF.

CDR3 sequence reads: CATSSHTEAFF. The chain joins TRBV19 to TRBJ1-1. The CDR3 totals 11 residues. The germline V gene has CDR1 LNHDA and CDR2 SQIVND (reference sequence).

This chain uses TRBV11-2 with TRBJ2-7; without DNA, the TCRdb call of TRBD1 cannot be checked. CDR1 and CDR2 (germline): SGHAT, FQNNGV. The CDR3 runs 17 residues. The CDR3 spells CASSLDLGEQGWYEQYF.

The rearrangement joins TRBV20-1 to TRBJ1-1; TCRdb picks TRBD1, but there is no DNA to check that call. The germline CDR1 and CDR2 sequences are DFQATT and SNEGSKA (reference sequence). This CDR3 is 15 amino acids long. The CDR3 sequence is CSARDIGTGETEAFF.